This entry concerns a single T cell receptor (beta chain). This clone was seen a handful of times. This clone's antigen is unknown. No much larger clonotype is one base removed from it; base qualities were not supplied. The sample comes from a study of OX40 agonist ivuxolimab in advanced cancers. For the study in its entirety: Ivuxolimab was a fully human IgG2 agonistic monoclonal antibody targeting the costimulatory receptor OX40 (CD134). The paper describes the monotherapy dose-escalation part (N of about 57 patients) of the phase I trial of ivuxolimab. Prior anti-PD-1, anti-PD-L1 or anti-CTLA-4 therapy was permitted, and checkpoint inhibitors had been received by roughly 42% of dose-escalation patients. In the dose-escalation cohort, 82.7% of patients were male, and the mean age was roughly 60 years, with a range of about 23 to 80. Intravenous ivuxolimab was administered to patients every 2 weeks at six dose levels: 0.01, 0.1, 0.3, 1.5, 3 and 10 mg/kg. The purpose of peripheral TCRbeta sequencing was to test whether ivuxolimab changed TCR sequence diversity and led to clonal T-cell expansion. Partial responses occurred in three dose-escalation patients: two with cutaneous melanoma and one with hepatocellular carcinoma. Among the approximately 50 dose-escalation patients, around 20 had hepatocellular carcinoma, around 15 melanoma, 9 renal cell carcinoma and 9 head and neck cancer.

Beyond this particular receptor, the publication reports: Partial responders in the 0.1-3.0 mg/kg groups had among the lowest normalized peripheral clonal expansion, especially among CD8+ T cells. Low levels of normalized T-cell clonal expansion were also seen in some nonresponding patients. The antigen specificity of the peripheral T cells that underwent clonal expansion was not determined. Clonal expansion of both CD4+ and CD8+ blood T cells was observed from baseline to week 6 at doses 0.1 to 3.0 mg/kg. After ivuxolimab, CD8+ T cells had more expanded clones than CD4+ T cells on average.

To sequence the TCRbeta CDR3 region, genomic DNA was isolated from the sorted cells. The immunoSEQ Assay was used for sequencing of TCRbeta CDR3 regions. In its TCRdb copy, this immuneACCESS table keeps in-frame sequences only and misses some clones. Where compared with another copy, unresolved V genes explain less than half of these, and the others have no known cause. This sample has 40,000 to 50,000 clones in its table, and about nine tenths of those were observed once. The ten largest clones add up to about 48% of the sample. Patients with autoimmune disease history or receiving systemic immunosuppression were excluded from the trial. In every dose cohort, peripheral blood was drawn for TCR sequencing at baseline, cycle 4 day 1, and cycle 7 day 1. Samples came from an open-label, multicenter, first-in-human phase I dose-escalation trial of ivuxolimab. Adults with locally advanced or metastatic melanoma, renal cell carcinoma, hepatocellular carcinoma or head and neck squamous cell carcinoma were enrolled in the trial. Before TCR sequencing, CD4+ T cells and CD8+ T cells from peripheral blood were sorted into separate populations.

This TCR was sampled from an adult with an advanced solid tumor such as melanoma, head and neck, liver or kidney cancer. The specimen comprised CD4+ or CD8+ T cells sorted from blood, sampled in a trial of the OX40 agonist ivuxolimab.

The CDR3 protein sequence reads: CASSPGANNQPQHF. The DNA sequence follows: TGTGCCAGCAGCCCCGGGGCTAATAATCAGCCCCAGCATTTT. The sequence links TRBV9 to TRBJ1-5; the best D guess is TRBD1, with 5 bases matching. CDR1 SGDLS and CDR2 YYNGEE were looked up in the germline V gene. From its cysteine to its phenylalanine, the CDR3 spans 14 amino acids. Of all the DNA, just the CDR3 is kept, 42 bases in frame from base 1. V is clipped by 4 bases and J by 4 bases, and the sequence between their germline boundaries is 12 bases long.